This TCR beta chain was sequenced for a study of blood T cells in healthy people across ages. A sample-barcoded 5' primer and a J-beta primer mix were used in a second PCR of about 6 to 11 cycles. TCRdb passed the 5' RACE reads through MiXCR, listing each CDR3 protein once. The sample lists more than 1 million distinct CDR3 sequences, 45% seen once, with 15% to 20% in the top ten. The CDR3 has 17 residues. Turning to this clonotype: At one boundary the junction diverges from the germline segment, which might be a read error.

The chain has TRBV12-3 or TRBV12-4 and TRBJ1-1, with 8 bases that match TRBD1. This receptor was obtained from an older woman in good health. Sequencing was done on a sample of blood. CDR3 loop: CASSLGSGGSMNTEAFF. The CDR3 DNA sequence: TGTGCCAGTAGTTTAGGGTCAGGGGGCAGCATGAACACTGAAGCTTTCTTT.